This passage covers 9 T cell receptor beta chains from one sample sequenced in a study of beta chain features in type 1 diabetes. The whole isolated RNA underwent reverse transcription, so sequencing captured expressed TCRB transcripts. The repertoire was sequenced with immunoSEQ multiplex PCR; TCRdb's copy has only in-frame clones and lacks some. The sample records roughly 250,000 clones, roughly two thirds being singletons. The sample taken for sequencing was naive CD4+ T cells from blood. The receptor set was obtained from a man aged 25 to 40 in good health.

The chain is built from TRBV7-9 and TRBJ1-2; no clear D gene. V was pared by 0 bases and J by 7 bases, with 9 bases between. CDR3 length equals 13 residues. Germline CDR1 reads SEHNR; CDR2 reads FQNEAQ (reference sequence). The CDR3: CASSLAGGSGYTF. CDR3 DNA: TGTGCCAGCAGCTTAGCGGGAGGATCTGGCTACACCTTC.

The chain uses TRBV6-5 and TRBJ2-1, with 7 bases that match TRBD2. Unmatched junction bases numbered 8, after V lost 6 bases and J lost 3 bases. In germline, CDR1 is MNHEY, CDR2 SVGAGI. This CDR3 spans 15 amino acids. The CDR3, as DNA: TGTGCCAGCAGCAAGGGACTACGGGACTACAATGAGCAGTTCTTC. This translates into CASSKGLRDYNEQFF.

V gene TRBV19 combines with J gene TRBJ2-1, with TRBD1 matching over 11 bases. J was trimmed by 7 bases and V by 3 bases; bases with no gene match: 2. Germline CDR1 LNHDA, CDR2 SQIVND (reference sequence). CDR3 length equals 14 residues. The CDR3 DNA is TGTGCCAGTAGTATGGACAGGGGGCTTAATGAGCAGTTCTTC. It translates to CASSMDRGLNEQFF.

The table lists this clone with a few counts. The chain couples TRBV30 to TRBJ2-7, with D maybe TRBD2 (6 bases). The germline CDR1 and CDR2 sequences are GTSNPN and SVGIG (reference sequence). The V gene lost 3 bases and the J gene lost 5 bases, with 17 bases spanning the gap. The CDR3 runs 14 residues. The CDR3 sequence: CAWSPMAGYDEQYF. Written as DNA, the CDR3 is TGTGCCTGGAGCCCTATGGCGGGGTACGACGAGCAGTACTTC.

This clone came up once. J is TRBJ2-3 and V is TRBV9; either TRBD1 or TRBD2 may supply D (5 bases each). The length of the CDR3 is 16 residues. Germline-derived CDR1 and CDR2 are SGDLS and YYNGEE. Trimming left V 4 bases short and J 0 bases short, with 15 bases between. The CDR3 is CASSIRDGSSTDTQYF. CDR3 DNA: TGTGCCAGCAGCATACGGGACGGCTCTAGCACAGATACGCAGTATTTT.

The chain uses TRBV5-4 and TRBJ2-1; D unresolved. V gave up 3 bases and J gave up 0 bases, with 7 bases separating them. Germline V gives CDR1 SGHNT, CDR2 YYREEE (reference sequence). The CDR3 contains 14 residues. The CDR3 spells CASSSLVSYNEQFF. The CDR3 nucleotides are TGTGCCAGCAGCTCCCTGGTCTCCTACAATGAGCAGTTCTTC.

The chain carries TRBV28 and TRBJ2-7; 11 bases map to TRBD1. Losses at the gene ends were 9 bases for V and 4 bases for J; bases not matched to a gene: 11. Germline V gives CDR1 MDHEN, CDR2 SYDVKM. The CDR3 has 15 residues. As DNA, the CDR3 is TGTGCCAGTCCCCCTCGGGGGACAGGGGGTTACGAGCAGTACTTC. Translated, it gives CASPPRGTGGYEQYF.

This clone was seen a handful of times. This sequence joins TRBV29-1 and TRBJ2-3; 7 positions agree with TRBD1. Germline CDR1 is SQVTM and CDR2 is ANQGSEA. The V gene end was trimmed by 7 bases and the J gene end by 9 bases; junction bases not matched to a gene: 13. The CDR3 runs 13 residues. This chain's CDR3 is CSAAGQVKETQYF. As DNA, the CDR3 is TGCAGCGCCGCAGGACAGGTGAAGGAGACGCAGTATTTT.

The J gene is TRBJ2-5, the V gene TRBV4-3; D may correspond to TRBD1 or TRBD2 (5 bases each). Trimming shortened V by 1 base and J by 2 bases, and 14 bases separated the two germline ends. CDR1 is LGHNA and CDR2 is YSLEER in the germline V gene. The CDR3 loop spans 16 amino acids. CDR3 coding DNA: TGCGCCAGCAGCCAAGGGGTGGGGGTAGGGCAAGAGACCCAGTACTTC. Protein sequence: CASSQGVGVGQETQYF.